Listed below are T cell receptor beta chains from one sample, sequenced in a study of blood T cell repertoires in COVID-19. Assay: immunoSEQ multiplex PCR; the TCRdb copy retains only in-frame clones and omits some. The table includes over 150,000 clones, roughly 84% detected once. What was sequenced was PBMCs or T cells enriched from blood (not recorded which). These receptors all come from a woman under 40 who had recovered from COVID-19. Each CDR3 is given with its conserved first and last residue. The D gene is left open where the match is weak. Clone size is given for some rows only: seen once, a few or many times, or a class if the clone is expanded.

D,V,J,size,CDR3,DNA
-,TRBV6-4,TRBJ2-1,few,CASSGSSYNEQFF,TGTGCCAGCAGCGGGAGCTCCTACAATGAGCAGTTCTTC
TRBD1,TRBV5-1,TRBJ2-3,-,CASRWDRVLDTQYF,TGCGCCAGCAGATGGGACAGGGTGTTAGATACGCAGTATTTT
TRBD1,TRBV5-1,TRBJ2-1,-,CASSGTASLGEQFF,TGCGCCAGCAGCGGGACAGCCTCCCTGGGTGAGCAGTTCTTC
TRBD2,TRBV2,TRBJ2-4,-,CASSEALLAGGPHF,TGTGCCAGCAGTGAAGCGCTTCTAGCGGGGGGCCCCCACTTC
-,TRBV10-3,TRBJ1-2,few,CAISDDRSRTVF,TGTGCCATCAGTGATGACCGCTCCAGGACTGTTTTC
-,TRBV5-1,TRBJ2-5,-,CARNPEGGETQYF,TGCGCCAGGAACCCAGAAGGCGGGGAGACCCAGTACTTC
TRBD1,TRBV7-3,TRBJ2-3,-,CASSGRDRDTDTQYF,TGTGCCAGCAGCGGACGGGACAGGGACACAGATACGCAGTATTTT
TRBD1,TRBV7-2,TRBJ2-1,-,CASSLTGGQQFF,TGTGCCAGCAGCTTGACAGGGGGACAGCAGTTCTTC
-,TRBV9,TRBJ2-2,once,CASSVVSIPNTGELFF,TGTGCCAGCAGCGTAGTGAGCATACCGAACACCGGGGAGCTGTTTTTT
-,TRBV9,TRBJ1-3,-,CASSPRSSGNTIYF,TGTGCCAGCAGCCCTCGCAGCTCTGGAAACACCATATATTTT
TRBD1,TRBV11-3,TRBJ2-3,few,CASSFGTGNANTQYF,TGTGCCAGCAGCTTCGGGACAGGGAATGCAAATACGCAGTATTTT
TRBD1,TRBV5-4,TRBJ1-3,-,CASQPGTGRFWGNTIYF,TGTGCCAGCCAACCCGGGACAGGGAGGTTTTGGGGAAACACCATATATTTT
-,TRBV19,TRBJ2-3,-,CASKGVKNFTDTQYF,TGTGCCAGTAAGGGGGTTAAGAATTTCACAGATACGCAGTATTTT
TRBD2,TRBV18,TRBJ2-1,-,CASSGLAGEYNEQFF,TGTGCCAGCTCAGGCCTAGCGGGGGAGTACAATGAGCAGTTCTTC
-,TRBV6-5,TRBJ1-2,-,CASSNPGYGYTF,TGTGCCAGCAGTAACCCAGGGTATGGCTACACCTTC
-,TRBV9,TRBJ2-5,-,CASSASGLLETQYF,TGTGCCAGCAGCGCCTCTGGACTATTGGAGACCCAGTACTTC
-,TRBV7-9,TRBJ1-1,-,CASSQDRLNTEAFF,TGTGCCAGCAGCCAAGACAGATTAAACACTGAAGCTTTCTTT
-,TRBV20-1,TRBJ1-1,-,CSGRDNTEAFF,TGCAGTGGCAGGGATAACACTGAAGCTTTCTTT
TRBD1,TRBV18,TRBJ1-4,once,CASSPGTGNRKLFF,TGTGCCAGCTCACCAGGGACAGGCAATAGGAAACTGTTTTTT
-,TRBV6-5,TRBJ2-5,-,CASRRGLLETQYF,TGTGCCAGCAGGCGTGGTTTGTTAGAGACCCAGTACTTC
TRBD2,TRBV27,TRBJ2-1,once,CASRGSGDNGQFF,TGTGCCAGCCGCGGGAGCGGCGACAATGGGCAGTTCTTC
-,TRBV5-1,TRBJ1-1,once,CASSPDVGRMNTEAFF,TGCGCCAGCAGCCCGGATGTGGGCCGGATGAACACTGAAGCTTTCTTT
TRBD1,TRBV5-1,TRBJ2-6,-,CASSKTTGNTGANVLTF,TGCGCCAGCAGCAAGACGACAGGGAATACTGGGGCCAACGTCCTGACTTTC
TRBD1,TRBV6-6,TRBJ1-1,once,CASSGGQGTNTEAFF,TGTGCCAGCAGTGGGGGACAGGGGACTAACACTGAAGCTTTCTTT
TRBD1,TRBV7-8,TRBJ2-7,once,CASSSDRAGRGQYF,TGTGCCAGCAGCTCGGACAGGGCAGGGCGGGGGCAGTACTTC
TRBD1,TRBV18,TRBJ1-6,few,CASSPAGGLNSPLHF,TGTGCCAGCTCCCCCGCAGGGGGCTTAAATTCACCCCTCCACTTT
TRBD2,TRBV3-1/TRBV3-2,TRBJ2-1,-,CASSQELGLAGGDEQFF,TGTGCCAGCAGCCAAGAGTTGGGACTAGCGGGGGGGGATGAGCAGTTCTTC
TRBD1,TRBV19,TRBJ1-1,-,CASSILGTGANTEAFF,TGTGCCAGTAGTATTCTTGGGACAGGGGCGAACACTGAAGCTTTCTTT
-,TRBV3-1/TRBV3-2,TRBJ1-6,once,CASSQGIQGLGSPLHF,TGTGCCAGCAGCCAAGGGATCCAGGGGTTAGGTTCACCCCTCCACTTT
TRBD2,TRBV28,TRBJ2-5,-,CASSRQRGGQETQYF,TGTGCCAGCAGCCGACAGCGGGGGGGTCAAGAGACCCAGTACTTC